This TCR beta chain was observed in a study of Graves' ophthalmopathy and Graves' hyperthyroidism. Background on the study: Hyperthyroidism qualified as stable when ophthalmopathy did not develop within 18 months of follow-up. Study-wide results and limits: Blood repertoires reportedly contained most expanded thyroid clonotypes above 0.001 frequency.

The authors amplified TCR beta CDR3 regions from RNA transcripts. An initial RT-PCR round employing HTBI primers preceded a second-round multiplex PCR. TCRdb reprocessed the multiplex PCR reads via MiXCR and lists one record per CDR3 protein. Altogether 500,000 to 600,000 distinct CDR3 sequences are present, roughly 39% being singletons, with the ten largest covering around 4%. Losses at the gene ends were 6 bases for V and 4 bases for J; bases not matched to a gene: 6. The CDR3 has 14 residues. In this sample, this clonotype turned up many times. Its target is not known. In this cohort, patients with other autoimmune diseases, uncontrolled infections, pregnancy or lactation were excluded. Establishment of the diagnosis relied upon clinical symptoms, serum thyroxine, TRAb, thyroid ultrasound and orbital computed tomography.

The origin of this receptor is an adult man with Graves' hyperthyroidism. Sequenced material: peripheral blood or thyroid tissue (not recorded which). This rearrangement joins TRBV12-3 or TRBV12-4 to TRBJ1-1, with 9 bases aligning to TRBD1. Here the CDR3 DNA reads TGTGCCAGCAGCTCACCGGGACAGGGCACTGAAGCTTTCTTT. Protein product: CASSSPGQGTEAFF.